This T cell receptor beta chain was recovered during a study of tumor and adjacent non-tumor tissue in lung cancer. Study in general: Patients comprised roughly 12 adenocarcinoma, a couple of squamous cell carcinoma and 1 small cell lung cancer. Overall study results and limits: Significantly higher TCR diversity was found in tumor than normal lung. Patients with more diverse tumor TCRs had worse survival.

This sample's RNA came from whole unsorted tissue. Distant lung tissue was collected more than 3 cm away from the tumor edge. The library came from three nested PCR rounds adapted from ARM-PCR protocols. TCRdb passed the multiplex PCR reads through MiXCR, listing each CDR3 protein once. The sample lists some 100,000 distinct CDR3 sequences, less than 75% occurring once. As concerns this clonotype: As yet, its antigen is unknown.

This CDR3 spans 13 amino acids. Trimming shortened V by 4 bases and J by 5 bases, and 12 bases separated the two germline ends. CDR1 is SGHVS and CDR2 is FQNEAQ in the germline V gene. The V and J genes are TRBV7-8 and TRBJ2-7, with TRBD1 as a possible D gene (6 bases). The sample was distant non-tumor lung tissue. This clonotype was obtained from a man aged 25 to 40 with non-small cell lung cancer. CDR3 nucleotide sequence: TGTGCCAGCAGCTCCAGGGGATCCCACGAGCAGTACTTC. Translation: CASSSRGSHEQYF.